This TCR beta chain was sequenced in a study of cytomegalovirus exposure and HLA in healthy donors. Whole-study context: Unique TCRs from HLA-typed donors, 80 million to 100 million of them, were held in an early data release.

Points from the study as a whole: Earlier findings revealed that most TCR beta V segments proved productive either about 87% or about 30% of the time. Among the CMV-associated chains, three were confirmed in vitro as specific for CMV antigens.

13 Jbeta primers and 60 Vbeta primers were used for the PCR. Method: immunoSEQ multiplex PCR; TCRdb's copy keeps in-frame clones and lacks some. The sample gives about 130,000 clones, about three quarters of which show up once; around 7% is in the top ten. This clone was detected only once. Its antigen is undetermined. CDR3 length: 14 residues. Germline V gene lookup returns CDR1 KGHSH and CDR2 LQKENI. With V trimmed by 3 bases and J by 4 bases, 2 bases remained unmatched. The chain links TRBV18 to TRBJ2-3; 9 bases are shared with TRBD1. The material sequenced was PBMCs. The TCR was taken from a man aged 35 to 55 in good health and CMV-seropositive. The CDR3 here is CASSPGTGPDTQYF. The CDR3 nucleotides read TGTGCCAGCTCACCCGGGACAGGGCCAGATACGCAGTATTTT.